This TCR beta chain was observed in a study of T cell responses to AZD1222 COVID-19 vaccine. Study summary: Pooled samples include second doses given at about 4 or 12 weeks. Study-level points and caveats: White British people made up most donors, females outnumbered males, and clonal diversity was possibly underestimated. Seropositivity was recorded at baseline in only six AZD1222 recipients.

Clones were sequenced by immunoSEQ multiplex PCR, and TCRdb holds only the in-frame ones, with some missing. The sample lists about 110,000 clones, around 81% occurring once. In its sample, this clone was seen once. Antigen: not known. The CDR3 sequence is 15 residues long. Trimming cost V 1 base and J 1 base; bases outside gene matches: 4. Germline V CDR1 and CDR2: SGHTS, YDEGEE. The J gene is TRBJ2-5, the V gene TRBV5-8, with 7 bases fitting TRBD2. Sequencing was performed on peripheral blood, taken on day 0 of AZD1222 vaccination. This receptor was obtained from an adult in good health. CDR3 in amino acids: CASSLTLAAQETQYF. The CDR3 bases are TGTGCCAGCAGCTTGACCCTAGCGGCCCAAGAGACCCAGTACTTC.